Listed here are 25 T cell receptor beta chains from one sample, sequenced in a study of cytomegalovirus exposure and HLA in healthy donors listed by TCRdb under 2017. Libraries were built with the immunoSEQ multiplex PCR assay. TCRdb holds this immuneACCESS table with in-frame rearrangements only. Some clones are missing; in checked studies, unresolved V genes explain under half, and the rest has no known cause. The sample yields 100,000 to 150,000 clones; around nine tenths were counted once. The ten largest clones take up approximately 1.5% of the sample. Specimen: PBMCs. These receptors all come from a man aged 30 to 45 in good health and CMV-seronegative.

The chain recombines TRBV6-5 with TRBJ2-7; 12 bases align to TRBD1. The CDR3 is 14 amino acids. Germline values: CDR1 MNHEY, CDR2 SVGAGI. Germline trimming cut 5 bases from V and 5 bases from J; bases unmatched to any gene: 4. The CDR3 nucleotides are TGTGCCAGCAGTACCGGGACAGGGGGCGACGAGCAGTACTTC. Its protein is CASSTGTGGDEQYF.

This chain links TRBV6-1 with TRBJ2-7; TRBD1 matches 10 bases. V shed 3 bases and J 4 bases; nucleotides not matched to a gene: 9. CDR3 length: 16 residues. Germline assignment: CDR1 MNHNS and CDR2 SASEGT. CDR3 sequence reads: CASSDQPGQGRYEQYF. CDR3 coding DNA: TGTGCCAGCAGTGACCAACCGGGACAGGGGAGGTACGAGCAGTACTTC.

This sequence joins TRBV14 and TRBJ2-1, with 7 bases fitting TRBD2. Germline V CDR1 and CDR2: SGHDN, FVKESK. This CDR3 has 19 residues. Trimming took 4 bases from V and 6 from J; bases not matched to a gene: 21. CDR3 nucleotides: TGTGCCAGCAGCCGGGGGTTAAGGCGAGCGGGTGGGAGGGCCAATGAGCAGTTCTTC. Its protein is CASSRGLRRAGGRANEQFF.

The chain employs TRBV18 and TRBJ1-1, with a weak D call TRBD1 (6 bases). The ends were cut back, 3 bases at V and 3 bases at J, with 11 bases in the middle. The CDR3 is 14 amino acids. CDR1 and CDR2 (germline): KGHSH, LQKENI. The CDR3 loop reads CASSPSRGDTEAFF. DNA for the CDR3: TGTGCCAGCTCACCTTCCAGGGGAGACACTGAAGCTTTCTTT. The full variable domain, completed using reference TRBV18 and TRBJ1-1, is NAGVMQNPRHLVRRRGQEARLRCSPMKGHSHVYWYRQLPEEGLKFMVYLQKENIIDESGMPKERFSAEFPKEGPSILRIQQVVRGDSAAYFCASSPSRGDTEAFFGQGTRLTVV.

With regard to this clone: Other DNA sequences in this specimen translate into the identical CDR3. CDR3 nucleotides: TGTGCCAGCAGCTTGGGGACAGGGTCTAACTATGGCTACACCTTC. Translating gives CASSLGTGSNYGYTF. This chain joins TRBV5-6 and TRBJ1-2, with TRBD1 matching over 8 bases. The CDR3 is 15 amino acids. Germline CDR1 SGHDT, CDR2 YYEEEE. The V gene end was trimmed by 0 bases and the J gene end by 0 bases; junction bases not matched to a gene: 1. Together with reference TRBV5-6 and TRBJ1-2, the CDR3 gives the full variable domain: DAGVTQSPTHLIKTRGQQVTLRCSPKSGHDTVSWYQQALGQGPQFIFQYYEEEERQRGNFPDRFSGHQFPNYSSELNVNALLLGDSALYLCASSLGTGSNYGYTFGSGTRLTVV.

The gene calls are TRBV27 and TRBJ2-1; 12 bases align to TRBD2. The germline CDR1 and CDR2 sequences are MNHEY and SMNVEV (reference sequence). J lost 5 bases, V lost 1 base, and 3 bases had no gene match. The CDR3 consists of 16 residues. CDR3 residues: CASSLYWTSGDNEQFF. The CDR3 DNA follows: TGTGCCAGCAGTTTATATTGGACTAGCGGGGACAATGAGCAGTTCTTC.

The chain recombines TRBV30 with TRBJ1-2; D might be TRBD1 (5 bases). Germline V CDR1 and CDR2: GTSNPN, SVGIG (reference sequence). The CDR3 totals 12 residues. Trimming took 2 bases from V and 4 from J, leaving 8 bases between them. This CDR3 reads CAWSLDIYGYTF. DNA for the CDR3: TGTGCCTGGAGTCTGGACATCTATGGCTACACCTTC.

The gene calls are TRBV1 and TRBJ2-7; TRBD2 is taken as the D call from the table, unchecked against the DNA. TRBV1 is noted as a pseudogene. The CDR3 has 17 amino acids. The CDR3 spells CTSSQVLREDRNAEQYF. In nucleotides, the CDR3 is TGCACCAGCAGCCAAGTTCTGCGGGAGGATCGTAATGCCGAGCAGTACTTC.

The chain is built from TRBV4-1 and TRBJ2-1; 11 bases are a match to TRBD2. CDR1 and CDR2 from the germline V gene are MGHRA and YSYEKL. The CDR3 is 15 amino acids. V was clipped by 4 bases and J by 5 bases; unmatched bases: 4. The CDR3 spells CASSPLAGAHNEQFF. The CDR3, as DNA: TGCGCCAGCAGCCCACTAGCGGGGGCTCACAATGAGCAGTTCTTC.

The J gene is TRBJ2-1, the V gene TRBV5-1; D not resolved. V was trimmed by 4 bases and J by 2 bases, leaving 10 bases between them. CDR3 length: 14 amino acids. Germline V gene data show CDR1 as SGHRS and CDR2 as YFSETQ. CDR3 nucleotide sequence: TGCGCCAGCAGCATGAGCTTAACCTACAATGAGCAGTTCTTC. Residues: CASSMSLTYNEQFF.

The chain couples TRBV5-8 to TRBJ1-2; TRBD1 aligns across 7 bases. V was pared by 3 bases and J by 4 bases, with 3 bases of the junction left unmatched. The CDR3 is 13 amino acids. Looked up from germline, CDR1 is SGHTS and CDR2 is YDEGEE. The CDR3 sequence: CASSSTGTYGYTF. CDR3 nucleotide sequence: TGTGCCAGCAGCTCGACAGGGACCTATGGCTACACCTTC.

The V gene is TRBV6-5, the J gene TRBJ1-1; TRBD1 matches 7 bases. Per the germline V gene, CDR1 is MNHEY and CDR2 is SVGAGI. This CDR3 is built from 13 residues. With 7 bases clipped from V and 2 bases from J, the junction kept 4 bases outside the gene matches. The CDR3 region is CASTWTGNTEAFF. In nucleotides, the CDR3 is TGTGCCAGCACCTGGACAGGTAACACTGAAGCTTTCTTT.

The chain combines TRBV15 with TRBJ2-3, with 8 bases fitting TRBD2. The CDR3 is 16 amino acids. Germline V gene lookup returns CDR1 LNHNV and CDR2 YYDKDF (reference sequence). The V gene end was trimmed by 2 bases and the J gene end by 1 base; junction bases not matched to a gene: 5. CDR3 in amino acids: CATSRSSGQGTDTQYF. CDR3 bases: TGTGCCACCAGCAGATCTAGCGGGCAAGGCACAGATACGCAGTATTTT.

The V and J genes are TRBV7-9 and TRBJ2-7; 7 nucleotides line up with TRBD1. The CDR3 runs 16 residues. The germline gives CDR1 SEHNR, CDR2 FQNEAQ (reference sequence). V trimming: 5 bases; J trimming: 0 bases; junction bases outside the gene matches: 10. The CDR3 region has the DNA TGTGCCAGCAGCCAGGACAGGAGTTTGAGCTCCTACGAGCAGTACTTC. Amino acid sequence: CASSQDRSLSSYEQYF.

The chain has TRBV27 and TRBJ1-5, with TRBD1 as a possible D gene (5 bases). There are 15 residues in the CDR3. Trimming cost V 2 bases and J 7 bases, with 15 bases left between them. Germline V lookup: CDR1 MNHEY, CDR2 SMNVEV (reference sequence). CDR3 region: CASSLEGQPGQPQHF. The CDR3 DNA reads TGTGCCAGCAGTTTAGAAGGACAACCCGGGCAGCCCCAGCATTTT.

CDR3 DNA sequence: TGCGCCAGCAGCTTGGTGACTAGCCTTTACAATGAGCAGTTCTTC. It codes for CASSLVTSLYNEQFF. The V and J genes are TRBV5-1 and TRBJ2-1, with 7 bases lining up with TRBD2. Germline CDR1 and CDR2: SGHRS and YFSETQ. J lost 4 bases, V lost 0 bases, and 4 bases had no gene match. The CDR3 spans 15 residues.

The chain couples TRBV4-1 to TRBJ2-7; D possibly corresponds to TRBD2 (6 bases). The germline V gene has CDR1 MGHRA and CDR2 YSYEKL. The CDR3 runs 14 residues. Trimming stripped 11 bases from V and 4 bases from J, with 21 bases between. CDR3 sequence (DNA): TGCGCCGCAGGGCCCGGGGGATCAAGGTACGAGCAGTACTTC. It translates to CAAGPGGSRYEQYF.

J is TRBJ2-7 and V is TRBV19, with D tentatively TRBD1 (7 bases). V gave up 5 bases and J gave up 3 bases, with 11 bases separating them. The CDR3 extends over 13 amino acids. Per germline, CDR1 LNHDA and CDR2 SQIVND (reference sequence). CDR3 amino acids: CASSLQGGYEQYF. The CDR3, as DNA: TGTGCCAGTAGTCTCCAGGGGGGCTACGAGCAGTACTTC.

V usage is TRBV7-8 and J usage is TRBJ1-5, with D possibly being TRBD1 (6 bases). The CDR3 is made up of 17 amino acids. From germline, CDR1 is SGHVS and CDR2 FQNEAQ. Deletions cut 5 bases from V and 3 bases from J, with 20 bases between. CDR3 DNA sequence: TGTGCCAGCAGCGTGGTGGACACCACAGGGCCCAATCAGCCCCAGCATTTT. Translated, it gives CASSVVDTTGPNQPQHF. The entire variable domain, with the rest obtained from reference TRBV7-8 and TRBJ1-5, is as follows: GAGVSQSPRYKVAKRGQDVALRCDPISGHVSLFWYQQALGQGPEFLTYFQNEAQLDKSGLPSDRFFAERPEGSVSTLKIQRTQQEDSAVYLCASSVVDTTGPNQPQHFGDGTRLSIL.

The chain recombines TRBV29-1 with TRBJ1-2; the D is unclear. V lost 2 bases to trimming and J lost 8 bases, with 12 bases between them. This CDR3 comprises 12 residues. Germline CDR1 is SQVTM and CDR2 is ANQGSEA. The CDR3, as DNA: TGCAGCGTTGAAAGAGGGTCGGGAGGCTACACCTTC. Its translation is CSVERGSGGYTF.

The V call is TRBV7-9, the J call TRBJ2-2; 7 bases align to TRBD2. The CDR3 is 15 residues long. The V gene end was trimmed by 5 bases and the J gene end by 6 bases; junction bases not matched to a gene: 9. CDR1 and CDR2 from the germline V gene are SEHNR and FQNEAQ (reference sequence). The CDR3 DNA follows: TGTGCCAGCAGCCCACCGGGGGGTTTGTCCGGGGAGCTGTTTTTT. Translating gives CASSPPGGLSGELFF.

This sequence joins TRBV7-2 and TRBJ1-1; 8 bases match TRBD1. CDR3 size: 15 residues. Germline CDR1 reads SGHTA; CDR2 reads FQGNSA. Trimming cost V 4 bases and J 1 base; bases outside gene matches: 5. Here the CDR3 DNA reads TGTGCCAGCAGCTGGGCGGGGACAGGGAACACTGAAGCTTTCTTT. This sequence encodes CASSWAGTGNTEAFF.

This chain connects TRBV5-6 to TRBJ2-7; D gene ambiguous. The V gene's germline CDR1 is SGHDT and CDR2 YYEEEE. V lost 3 bases to trimming and J lost 5 bases, with 9 bases between them. CDR3 length: 12 amino acids. CDR3 amino acids: CASSSPGDEQYF. The CDR3 DNA sequence: TGTGCCAGCAGCTCCCCCGGAGACGAGCAGTACTTC. Together with reference TRBV5-6 and TRBJ2-7, the CDR3 gives the full variable domain: DAGVTQSPTHLIKTRGQQVTLRCSPKSGHDTVSWYQQALGQGPQFIFQYYEEEERQRGNFPDRFSGHQFPNYSSELNVNALLLGDSALYLCASSSPGDEQYFGPGTRLTVT.

This sequence joins TRBV7-2 and TRBJ1-4, with 7 bases aligning to TRBD1. CDR3 size: 14 residues. The germline V gene has CDR1 SGHTA and CDR2 FQGNSA. V was clipped by 6 bases and J by 5 bases; unmatched bases: 6. The CDR3 DNA reads TGTGCCAGCAGTAGAGGGGGCGGGAATGAAAAACTGTTTTTT. This encodes CASSRGGGNEKLFF.

The chain uses TRBV5-1 and TRBJ2-1; D is perhaps TRBD2 (5 bases). V lost 3 bases and J lost 6, with 13 bases in between. Germline V gene data show CDR1 as SGHRS and CDR2 as YFSETQ. The CDR3 is 14 residues long. The CDR3 nucleotides read TGCGCCAGCAGCTGGAGGCTTGGTGGCAATGAGCAGTTCTTC. It codes for CASSWRLGGNEQFF.